The 24 T cell receptor beta chains presented below share a single source sample, sequenced in a study of shared clonotypes between healthy human individuals. Data came from immunoSEQ multiplex PCR; TCRdb stores just in-frame clones and leaves some out. The data show fewer than 1.6 million clones, approximately 98.5% seen once. The sequenced material came from naive CD4+ T cells sorted from blood. Subset given: CD45RA+ positively selected. Every receptor here comes from a young man in good health.

This rearrangement joins TRBV19 to TRBJ2-2; D remains unclear. CDR1 is LNHDA, CDR2 SQIVND, per germline (reference sequence). The CDR3 runs 15 residues. The V gene lost 3 bases and the J gene lost 4 bases, with 12 bases spanning the gap. Here the CDR3 reads CASSILGRGTGELFF. CDR3 sequence (DNA): TGTGCCAGTAGTATTCTCGGGCGCGGCACCGGGGAGCTGTTTTTT. Full variable domain (remainder filled in from reference TRBV19 and TRBJ2-2): DGGITQSPKYLFRKEGQNVTLSCEQNLNHDAMYWYRQDPGQGLRLIYYSQIVNDFQKGDIAEGYSVSREKKESFPLTVTSAQKNPTAFYLCASSILGRGTGELFFGEGSRLTVL.

V usage is TRBV30 and J usage is TRBJ1-5; D remains ambiguous. The CDR3 has 15 residues. CDR1 and CDR2 from the germline V gene are GTSNPN and SVGIG (reference sequence). Trimming took off 1 base at V and 0 bases at J, with 10 bases between the two ends. The CDR3 reads CAWSESLFSNQPQHF. CDR3 DNA: TGTGCCTGGAGTGAGTCCCTATTTAGCAATCAGCCCCAGCATTTT.

This chain links TRBV9 with TRBJ1-1, with 12 bases aligning to TRBD1. CDR1 is SGDLS and CDR2 is YYNGEE in the germline V gene. Trimming cost V 4 bases and J 4 bases; bases outside gene matches: 8. The CDR3 covers 16 residues. CDR3 DNA: TGTGCCAGCAGCAACTCCGGGACAGGGGGCGGCACTGAAGCTTTCTTT. Protein: CASSNSGTGGGTEAFF. The whole variable domain, remainder taken from reference TRBV9 and TRBJ1-1, is DSGVTQTPKHLITATGQRVTLRCSPRSGDLSVYWYQQSLDQGLQFLIQYYNGEERAKGNILERFSAQQFPDLHSELNLSSLELGDSALYFCASSNSGTGGGTEAFFGQGTRLTVV.

Of note for this clone: The sample has other DNA sequences that encode this CDR3 too. The chain links TRBV4-3 to TRBJ2-2; D is unresolved. The germline gives CDR1 LGHNA, CDR2 YSLEER. This CDR3 is 13 amino acids long. V was pared by 1 base and J by 5 bases, with 5 bases between. CDR3 sequence reads: CASSQVRTGELFF. The CDR3 bases are TGCGCCAGCAGCCAAGTTAGGACCGGGGAGCTGTTTTTT.

This chain connects TRBV4-3 to TRBJ2-2; 14 bases are a match to TRBD2. This CDR3 region has 20 residues. CDR1 is LGHNA, CDR2 YSLEER, per germline. Losses at the gene ends were 4 bases for V and 8 bases for J; bases not matched to a gene: 18. Written as DNA, the CDR3 is TGCGCCAGCAGCCTCGATTCCGGGACTAGCGGGAGTATATGGGCTGGGGAGCTGTTTTTT. It encodes CASSLDSGTSGSIWAGELFF.

The chain joins TRBV27 to TRBJ2-3; 7 bases are a match to TRBD1. From germline, CDR1 is MNHEY and CDR2 SMNVEV (reference sequence). The CDR3 is 15 amino acids. J was trimmed by 2 bases and V by 5 bases; bases with no gene match: 7. The CDR3 DNA is TGTGCCAGCAGTCCACGACAGGGATTCACAGATACGCAGTATTTT. Its protein product is CASSPRQGFTDTQYF.

A note on this clone: The sample carries other DNA sequences with the same CDR3. This chain connects TRBV28 to TRBJ2-6; the D gene could be TRBD1 or TRBD2 (5 bases each). Between the trimmed V and J ends, which lost 6 bases and 0 bases, there was a span of 9 bases. This CDR3 spans 15 amino acids. The germline V gene encodes CDR1 MDHEN and CDR2 SYDVKM. Here the CDR3 reads CASSRGDSGANVLTF. In DNA, the CDR3 is TGTGCCAGCAGCCGAGGGGACTCTGGGGCCAACGTCCTGACTTTC.

This chain joins TRBV7-9 and TRBJ2-7; D may be TRBD2 (6 bases). This CDR3 spans 16 amino acids. Trimming pared 4 bases from V and 0 bases from J, leaving 16 bases between. The germline V gene has CDR1 SEHNR and CDR2 FQNEAQ (reference sequence). CDR3 region: CASSSPTAGRSYEQYF. In DNA form, the CDR3 reads TGTGCCAGCAGCTCTCCAACGGCGGGACGCTCCTACGAGCAGTACTTC.

V usage is TRBV19 and J usage is TRBJ2-2; 10 bases map to TRBD2. Germline CDR1 reads LNHDA; CDR2 reads SQIVND (reference sequence). The J segment lost 4 bases and the V segment lost 1 base, leaving 3 bases of the junction unmatched. The CDR3 loop spans 16 amino acids. The CDR3 loop is CASSIVPSGSTGELFF. The CDR3 nucleotides read TGTGCCAGTAGTATAGTGCCTAGCGGGAGCACCGGGGAGCTGTTTTTT.

The sample holds one count of this clone. The chain recombines TRBV7-8 with TRBJ2-1, with 9 bases identical to TRBD1. Germline V gene data show CDR1 as SGHVS and CDR2 as FQNEAQ. CDR3 size: 16 residues. Trimming took 5 bases from V and 5 from J; bases not matched to a gene: 10. In DNA form, the CDR3 reads TGTGCCAGCAGCCCGGCTGGACAGGGGTTGGACAATGAGCAGTTCTTC. It translates to CASSPAGQGLDNEQFF.

This sequence joins TRBV27 and TRBJ1-2; D not certain. CDR1 MNHEY and CDR2 SMNVEV come from the germline V gene (reference sequence). V lost 2 bases and J lost 4, with 8 bases in between. This CDR3 has 13 amino acids. CDR3 sequence reads: CASSLSLRYGYTF. CDR3 in DNA: TGTGCCAGCAGTTTAAGTTTGCGCTATGGCTACACCTTC.

This clone was recorded once. The rearrangement links TRBV28 to TRBJ2-7; D is unresolved. V lost 5 bases, J lost 3 bases, and 17 bases lay in between. The CDR3 spans 15 residues. The germline V gene has CDR1 MDHEN and CDR2 SYDVKM. DNA for the CDR3: TGTGCCAGCAGTCCCATAAGGGCCACTGACTACGAGCAGTACTTC. It codes for CASSPIRATDYEQYF.

The V and J genes are TRBV5-4 and TRBJ2-5, with D unclear. The CDR3 is 16 residues long. Germline lookup yields CDR1 SGHNT and CDR2 YYREEE (reference sequence). Trimming pared 5 bases from V and 5 bases from J, leaving 22 bases between. The CDR3 loop is CASRPARAVSQETQYF. The DNA for the CDR3 is TGTGCCAGCAGGCCCGCTCGGGCCGTCTCCCAGGAGACCCAGTACTTC.

This chain links TRBV6-5 with TRBJ1-1; D not resolved. V was clipped by 2 bases and J by 5 bases, with 18 bases between them. CDR3 length equals 16 residues. Germline values: CDR1 MNHEY, CDR2 SVGAGI. The chain's CDR3 is CASSYLGRSPHTEAFF. The DNA for the CDR3 is TGTGCCAGCAGTTACCTAGGACGTTCTCCCCATACTGAAGCTTTCTTT.

The V gene is TRBV2, the J gene TRBJ2-7; D may correspond to TRBD1 or TRBD2 (5 bases each). Germline CDR1 and CDR2: SNHLY and FYNNEI. The CDR3 is made up of 15 amino acids. Trimming took 6 bases from V and 5 from J, leaving 20 bases between them. CDR3 coding DNA: TGTGCCAGCAGCCCGTGGGTCCTTCGGGACCACGAGCAGTACTTC. It specifies CASSPWVLRDHEQYF. The variable domain in full, with the rest retrieved from reference TRBV2 and TRBJ2-7, is EPEVTQTPSHQVTQMGQEVILRCVPISNHLYFYWYRQILGQKVEFLVSFYNNEISEKSEIFDDQFSVERPDGSNFTLKIRSTKLEDSAMYFCASSPWVLRDHEQYFGPGTRLTVT.

V usage is TRBV20-1 and J usage is TRBJ2-7; D is ambiguous. Trimming shortened V by 7 bases and J by 4 bases, and 11 bases separated the two germline ends. The CDR3 has 11 amino acids. Per germline, CDR1 DFQATT and CDR2 SNEGSKA (reference sequence). CDR3 in amino acids: CSVWIEYEQYF. CDR3 nucleotide sequence: TGCAGTGTATGGATCGAGTACGAGCAGTACTTC.

The CDR3 DNA reads as TGTGCCAGCAGCTTATTGTTGCGTCGCGGGAACTATGGCTACACCTTC. This sequence encodes CASSLLLRRGNYGYTF. This chain connects TRBV7-8 to TRBJ1-2, with D hard to call. CDR3 length equals 16 residues. The V end was cut by 2 bases, the J end by 2 bases, with 15 bases between. Looked up from germline, CDR1 is SGHVS and CDR2 is FQNEAQ. The entire variable domain, with the rest obtained from reference TRBV7-8 and TRBJ1-2, is as follows: GAGVSQSPRYKVAKRGQDVALRCDPISGHVSLFWYQQALGQGPEFLTYFQNEAQLDKSGLPSDRFFAERPEGSVSTLKIQRTQQEDSAVYLCASSLLLRRGNYGYTFGSGTRLTVV.

V gene TRBV5-1 combines with J gene TRBJ2-3, with D possibly being TRBD2 (6 bases). Per germline, CDR1 SGHRS and CDR2 YFSETQ. The CDR3 covers 15 residues. V gave up 5 bases and J gave up 0 bases, with 13 bases separating them. DNA of the CDR3: TGCGCCAGCAGGGCGGGGCCGATAAGCACAGATACGCAGTATTTT. Translated: CASRAGPISTDTQYF.

The V call is TRBV29-1, the J call TRBJ2-7; D may be TRBD1 (6 bases). The CDR3 runs 13 residues. Trimming shortened V by 8 bases and J by 1 base, and 15 bases separated the two germline ends. In germline, CDR1 is SQVTM, CDR2 ANQGSEA. Here the CDR3 reads CSTYSGQSYEQYF. CDR3 sequence (DNA): TGCAGCACCTACTCCGGACAGTCCTACGAGCAGTACTTC.

The V gene is TRBV5-1, the J gene TRBJ2-5, with 7 nucleotides matching TRBD2. The CDR3 covers 14 residues. The germline V gene has CDR1 SGHRS and CDR2 YFSETQ. Trimming removed 4 bases from V and 5 bases from J; junction bases left unmatched: 8. Here the CDR3 DNA reads TGCGCCAGCAGCATCTCCGGGCGGGGGGAGACCCAGTACTTC. Translating it yields CASSISGRGETQYF.

Notes on this clone: The sample holds other DNA sequences that translate to the same CDR3. The chain employs TRBV27 and TRBJ2-7; either TRBD1 or TRBD2 may fit D (5 bases each). Between the trimmed V and J ends, which lost 2 bases and 3 bases, there was a span of 8 bases. Looked up from germline, CDR1 is MNHEY and CDR2 is SMNVEV (reference sequence). The CDR3 loop spans 13 amino acids. Written as DNA, the CDR3 is TGTGCCAGCAGTTTAGCAGGGAGCTACGAGCAGTACTTC. It translates to CASSLAGSYEQYF.

CDR3 in amino acids: CASSLVALPSRDTQYF. The CDR3 DNA is TGTGCCAGCAGCTTGGTGGCCTTACCTTCACGCGATACGCAGTATTTT. The rearrangement uses TRBV5-4 and TRBJ2-3; no clear D. Germline lookup yields CDR1 SGHNT and CDR2 YYREEE (reference sequence). The CDR3 consists of 16 residues. Trimming removed 0 bases from V and 6 bases from J, with 17 bases in between.

The chain recombines TRBV9 with TRBJ1-1; 7 bases align to TRBD1. Germline V gives CDR1 SGDLS, CDR2 YYNGEE. This CDR3 has 14 residues. Trimming at V came to 5 bases and at J to 7 bases, leaving 11 bases not matched to a gene. CDR3 residues: CASSRYGTAREAFF. CDR3 nucleotide sequence: TGTGCCAGCAGTCGTTATGGGACAGCCCGTGAAGCTTTCTTT.

The rearrangement joins TRBV5-8 to TRBJ1-2; TRBD1 might be the D (6 bases). Germline V CDR1 and CDR2: SGHTS, YDEGEE. The CDR3 is made up of 13 amino acids. Trimming shortened V by 3 bases and J by 7 bases, and 13 bases separated the two germline ends. The CDR3 coding sequence is TGTGCCAGCAGCTACCCGGGGGCGCGTGGCTACACCTTC. Translation: CASSYPGARGYTF.